The T cell receptor (beta chain) described here comes from a study of blood T cell repertoires in COVID-19. Libraries were prepared by immunoSEQ multiplex PCR; TCRdb keeps only in-frame clonotypes and omits some of them. There are about 350,000 clones in the sample; over 75% occur only once, and roughly 1% lies in the top ten. Trimming shortened V by 0 bases and J by 1 base, and 11 bases separated the two germline ends. This CDR3 is built from 15 residues. Germline V gives CDR1 SGHRS, CDR2 YFSETQ. Worth noting for this clone: At the DNA level, this CDR3 is encoded by other sequences in the same sample as well.

All enrollees were about 18 to 89 years old and from about 24 US areas. This clonotype originated in a woman between 25 and 40 years old who had recovered from COVID-19. This sequence joins TRBV5-1 and TRBJ2-7; tentative D call: TRBD1 (5 bases). Sequencing used PBMCs or T cells enriched from blood (not recorded which). The chain's CDR3 is CASSLGQGPSYEQYF. CDR3 sequence (DNA): TGCGCCAGCAGCTTGGGGCAGGGTCCATCCTACGAGCAGTACTTC.